A single sample gave rise to the 19 T cell receptor beta chains below, sequenced in a study of cytomegalovirus exposure and HLA in healthy donors. Use of 60 Vbeta and 13 Jbeta primers characterized the PCR. The table came from immunoSEQ multiplex PCR; TCRdb's copy has only in-frame clones and leaves some out. The sample contains tens of thousands of clones, 65% to 75% of which appear only once. Sequencing was carried out using PBMCs. All receptors derive from a man aged 35 to 55 in good health and CMV-seropositive.

CDR3 in DNA: TGTGCCAGCAGTCCCCGGACAGCTAACTATGGCTACACCTTC. This codes for CASSPRTANYGYTF. The chain links TRBV2 to TRBJ1-2; D may be TRBD1 (6 bases). Germline loops: CDR1 SNHLY, CDR2 FYNNEI. V shed 5 bases and J shed 0 bases, with 10 bases lying between them. The CDR3 is 14 residues long.

The rearrangement joins TRBV5-1 to TRBJ1-1; tentatively, D is TRBD1 (6 bases). Germline assignment: CDR1 SGHRS and CDR2 YFSETQ. The CDR3 runs 14 residues. With 4 bases removed from V and 1 base from J, the gap between germline ends came to 11 bases. The CDR3 DNA follows: TGCGCCAGCAGCGGAACGACAGGGAACACTGAAGCTTTCTTT. Its protein product is CASSGTTGNTEAFF.

The gene calls are TRBV13 and TRBJ2-3; 8 nucleotides match TRBD2. The CDR3 is 15 amino acids. V shed 1 base, J shed 4 bases, and the junction held 4 bases outside the gene matches. The germline V gene encodes CDR1 PRHDT and CDR2 FYEKMQ (reference sequence). This chain's CDR3 is CASSLAGRAPDTQYF. CDR3 nucleotides: TGTGCCAGCAGCTTAGCCGGGAGGGCCCCAGATACGCAGTATTTT.

The V call is TRBV9, the J call TRBJ2-7; 12 bases align to TRBD2. Germline V gene sequence: CDR1 SGDLS, CDR2 YYNGEE. This CDR3 is built from 15 residues. V lost 4 bases, J lost 8 bases, and 10 bases stayed unmatched. CDR3 sequence: CASSPTPLAGGQQYF. CDR3 nucleotide sequence: TGTGCCAGCAGCCCCACTCCACTAGCGGGGGGCCAGCAGTACTTC.

V gene TRBV7-2 combines with J gene TRBJ2-7, with 10 nucleotides matching TRBD2. Germline-derived CDR1 and CDR2 are SGHTA and FQGNSA. The CDR3 has 14 residues. With V trimmed by 7 bases and J by 2 bases, 5 bases remained unmatched. In DNA, the CDR3 is TGTGCCAGCACCCAAGCGGGAGGGGCCTACGAGCAGTACTTC. Translating it yields CASTQAGGAYEQYF.

This chain connects TRBV12-5 to TRBJ2-1, with D perhaps matching TRBD2 (6 bases). The CDR3 covers 14 residues. With 6 bases removed from V and 5 bases from J, the gap between germline ends came to 14 bases. Germline CDR1 reads LGHNT; CDR2 reads FRNRAP. The CDR3 is CASGNGGLDNEQFF. The CDR3 DNA reads TGTGCTAGTGGGAACGGGGGACTCGACAATGAGCAGTTCTTC.

This clone was observed a few times. Other DNA sequences in the sample encode the same CDR3. The chain recombines TRBV7-6 with TRBJ2-7; 7 bases are shared with TRBD2. From germline, CDR1 is SGHVS and CDR2 FNYEAQ. This CDR3 has 14 residues. After removal of 5 bases from V and 3 bases from J, the junction contained 7 bases not matched to a gene. CDR3 sequence reads: CASSASGTGYEQYF. CDR3 nucleotides: TGTGCCAGCAGCGCGAGCGGGACGGGCTACGAGCAGTACTTC.

The chain uses TRBV27 and TRBJ2-1; 10 bases map to TRBD2. This CDR3 is 15 amino acids long. V shed 0 bases and J 5 bases; nucleotides not matched to a gene: 1. Germline V gene data show CDR1 as MNHEY and CDR2 as SMNVEV (reference sequence). In nucleotides, the CDR3 is TGTGCCAGCAGTTTATCGCTAGCGGGGGACAATGAGCAGTTCTTC. Translation gives CASSLSLAGDNEQFF.

The chain combines TRBV6-1 with TRBJ2-5; 7 bases align to TRBD2. This CDR3 has 14 residues. Germline V gene lookup returns CDR1 MNHNS and CDR2 SASEGT. Germline trimming cut 0 bases from V and 6 bases from J; bases unmatched to any gene: 4. CDR3 loop: CASSEAMGGKTQYF. The CDR3 DNA reads as TGTGCCAGCAGTGAAGCGATGGGGGGGAAGACCCAGTACTTC.

The chain combines TRBV2 with TRBJ1-6; D not certain. V lost 3 bases and J 10 bases, leaving 16 bases between the germline ends. The CDR3 contains 15 residues. Germline lookup yields CDR1 SNHLY and CDR2 FYNNEI. The chain's CDR3 is CASSELPGLRSPLHF. Written as DNA, the CDR3 is TGTGCCAGCAGTGAGTTGCCGGGGTTGAGGTCACCCCTCCACTTT.

The chain recombines TRBV4-3 with TRBJ2-5; perhaps TRBD2 as D (6 bases). The CDR3 is 13 residues long. V shed 3 bases and J shed 3 bases, with 8 bases lying between them. Germline lookup yields CDR1 LGHNA and CDR2 YSLEER. As DNA, the CDR3 is TGCGCCAGCAGCCAGGGACTCAAAGAGACCCAGTACTTC. Translation: CASSQGLKETQYF.

This clone came up a few times. The V and J genes are TRBV7-6 and TRBJ2-7; the D gene is possibly TRBD1 (5 bases). Germline V lookup: CDR1 SGHVS, CDR2 FNYEAQ. V was pared by 5 bases and J by 4 bases, with 15 bases between. The CDR3 extends over 14 amino acids. CDR3 nucleotides: TGTGCCAGCAGCGCGGACACAATCTTTTACGAGCAGTACTTC. This encodes CASSADTIFYEQYF.

This clone was detected a few times. The rearrangement links TRBV19 to TRBJ1-1; tentative D call: TRBD1 (5 bases). CDR3 length equals 15 residues. The ends were cut back, 4 bases at V and 0 bases at J, with 12 bases in the middle. Germline loops: CDR1 LNHDA, CDR2 SQIVND (reference sequence). The CDR3: CASSRAGRLNTEAFF. The CDR3 DNA follows: TGTGCCAGTAGTAGGGCGGGACGTTTGAACACTGAAGCTTTCTTT.

The genes are TRBV6-6 and TRBJ1-2; D is uncertain. Trimming took 6 bases from V and 0 from J, leaving 17 bases between them. The CDR3 runs to 16 residues. CDR1 and CDR2 from the germline V gene are MNHNY and SVGAGI (reference sequence). The CDR3: CASSPWRAEANYGYTF. CDR3 DNA: TGTGCCAGCAGCCCCTGGAGGGCAGAGGCTAACTATGGCTACACCTTC.

The chain employs TRBV11-2 and TRBJ2-1; D perhaps matches TRBD1 (6 bases). Trimming pared 5 bases from V and 7 bases from J, leaving 15 bases between. In germline, CDR1 is SGHAT, CDR2 FQNNGV. The length of the CDR3 is 14 residues. The CDR3 DNA sequence: TGTGCCAGCAGCCAGGGGATTATTGGGAATGAGCAGTTCTTC. Protein: CASSQGIIGNEQFF.

The chain couples TRBV30 to TRBJ1-4; D call uncertain. The CDR3 is 13 residues long. Germline V gives CDR1 GTSNPN, CDR2 SVGIG (reference sequence). The V end lost 4 bases, the J end lost 7 bases, and 13 bases lay between the germline ends. This CDR3 is CAWNPGFGEKLFF. The CDR3 region has the DNA TGTGCCTGGAACCCGGGTTTCGGTGAAAAACTGTTTTTT.

This chain connects TRBV7-9 to TRBJ2-2, with a possible D match to TRBD1 (5 bases). V gave up 8 bases and J gave up 2 bases, with 15 bases separating them. The CDR3 totals 15 residues. Germline assignment: CDR1 SEHNR and CDR2 FQNEAQ (reference sequence). The CDR3 sequence: CASQLDRPNTGELFF. The CDR3 DNA reads TGTGCCAGCCAACTCGACAGACCTAACACCGGGGAGCTGTTTTTT.

The chain carries TRBV6-5 and TRBJ2-7, with TRBD2 identical over 16 bases. The CDR3 contains 15 residues. In germline, CDR1 is MNHEY, CDR2 SVGAGI. Losses at the gene ends were 6 bases for V and 3 bases for J; bases not matched to a gene: 2. For the CDR3, the DNA is TGTGCCAGCAGCGGGACTAGCGGGAGGGGCTACGAGCAGTACTTC. Amino acid sequence: CASSGTSGRGYEQYF.

The V gene is TRBV4-2, the J gene TRBJ1-5; no reliable D call. V lost 4 bases and J 5 bases, leaving 15 bases between the germline ends. The CDR3 covers 15 residues. CDR1 and CDR2 from the germline V gene are LGHNA and YNFKEQ. The CDR3 here is CASSRSGREDQPQHF. DNA of the CDR3: TGTGCCAGCAGCCGATCCGGACGGGAAGATCAGCCCCAGCATTTT.